This T cell receptor beta chain was documented in a study of blood T cell repertoires in COVID-19. Study in general: T cells, B-cell-depleted T cells, or PBMCs provided the cDNA or gDNA that served as material.

CDR1 SGHDN and CDR2 FVKESK come from the germline V gene. The V segment lost 3 bases and the J segment 5 bases; nucleotides outside the gene matches: 5. The CDR3 contains 15 residues. Here immunoSEQ multiplex PCR was the method, and the copy in TCRdb shows in-frame clones only, minus some. The sample has hundreds of thousands of clones; roughly 89% are singletons. Living in under 30 US areas, the participants were between 18 and 89 years of age. Categorization into cohorts depended on clinical history that participants reported. The sequenced sample consisted of PBMCs or T cells enriched from blood (not recorded which). The rearrangement links TRBV14 to TRBJ2-1; 9 positions agree with TRBD2. The receptor was derived from a woman between 35 and 50 years old who had recovered from COVID-19. As DNA, the CDR3 is TGTGCCAGCAGCCACTTGACTAGCGGAAACAATGAGCAGTTCTTC. Protein sequence: CASSHLTSGNNEQFF. Full variable domain (rest looked up from reference TRBV14 and TRBJ2-1): EAGVTQFPSHSVIEKGQTVTLRCDPISGHDNLYWYRRVMGKEIKFLLHFVKESKQDESGMPNNRFLAERTGGTYSTLKVQPAELEDSGVYFCASSHLTSGNNEQFFGPGTRLTVL.